These T cell receptor beta chains were read from a single sample in a study of control samples from healthy donors and cancer patients. Only in-frame clones appear in the TCRdb table, and some are missing; sequencing was by immunoSEQ multiplex PCR. The table includes 110,000 or so clones, roughly 90% detected once. Sequenced input: blood. These receptors all come from a man in his forties or fifties in good health. The CDR3 runs from the conserved cysteine through the conserved F or W. Each record gives: clone size, J gene, CDR3 length, V gene, D gene, CDR3 DNA, CDR3 protein. A D gene is named only where the DNA matches it firmly. Clone size is given for some rows only: seen once, a few or many times, or a class if the clone is expanded.

abundance: NA; j_gene: TRBJ2-3; len: 14; v_gene: TRBV7-9; d_gene: TRBD1; CDR3nt: TGTGCCAGCAGCCTCGGACAGGTTGCAGATACGCAGTATTTT; CDR3aa: CASSLGQVADTQYF
abundance: NA; j_gene: TRBJ1-1; len: 15; v_gene: TRBV7-8; d_gene: NA; CDR3nt: TGTGCCAGCAGCCGAGACCCTGTAACGAAGACTGAAGCTTTCTTT; CDR3aa: CASSRDPVTKTEAFF
abundance: NA; j_gene: TRBJ1-4; len: 14; v_gene: TRBV10-2; d_gene: NA; CDR3nt: TGCGCCAGCAGGGGTACGGACCCTACTGAAAAACTGTTTTTT; CDR3aa: CASRGTDPTEKLFF
abundance: NA; j_gene: TRBJ1-6; len: 15; v_gene: TRBV19; d_gene: NA; CDR3nt: TGTGCCAGTAGGGGTATCAACGCCTATAATTCACCCCTCCACTTT; CDR3aa: CASRGINAYNSPLHF
abundance: NA; j_gene: TRBJ2-6; len: 13; v_gene: TRBV9; d_gene: NA; CDR3nt: TGTGCCAGCACATCCGGAGGGGCCAACGTCCTGACTTTC; CDR3aa: CASTSGGANVLTF
abundance: NA; j_gene: TRBJ1-1; len: 12; v_gene: TRBV27; d_gene: NA; CDR3nt: TGTGCCAGCATCTCTGTGACAGCAGAAGCTTTCTTT; CDR3aa: CASISVTAEAFF
abundance: NA; j_gene: TRBJ1-3; len: 17; v_gene: TRBV29-1; d_gene: NA; CDR3nt: TGCAGCGTTGAAGGGATCCCAGGGCTTAGCTCTGGAAACACCATATATTTT; CDR3aa: CSVEGIPGLSSGNTIYF
abundance: NA; j_gene: TRBJ2-1; len: 14; v_gene: TRBV27; d_gene: NA; CDR3nt: TGTGCCAGCAGTTTGAGGGGAGCGAACAATGAGCAGTTCTTC; CDR3aa: CASSLRGANNEQFF
abundance: NA; j_gene: TRBJ1-2; len: 15; v_gene: TRBV6-4; d_gene: NA; CDR3nt: TGTGCCAGCAGTGACTCGGCAGGGCCATCGGGAGACTACACCTTC; CDR3aa: CASSDSAGPSGDYTF
abundance: NA; j_gene: TRBJ2-7; len: 15; v_gene: TRBV3-1/TRBV3-2; d_gene: TRBD1; CDR3nt: TGTGCCAGCAGCTTTCGGACAGGGATCCCCTACGAGCAGTACTTC; CDR3aa: CASSFRTGIPYEQYF
abundance: NA; j_gene: TRBJ1-4; len: 15; v_gene: TRBV11-2; d_gene: TRBD1; CDR3nt: TGTGCCAGCAGCCAGCTGGGACAGCCTAATGAAAAACTGTTTTTT; CDR3aa: CASSQLGQPNEKLFF
abundance: NA; j_gene: TRBJ1-2; len: 15; v_gene: TRBV9; d_gene: TRBD1; CDR3nt: TGTGCCAGCAGCGCCTCCGGGACAGGGGTAGATGGCTACACCTTC; CDR3aa: CASSASGTGVDGYTF
abundance: few; j_gene: TRBJ1-5; len: 15; v_gene: TRBV30; d_gene: NA; CDR3nt: TGTGCCTGGGGCACTGGGAATTGGGGCAATCAGCCCCAGCATTTT; CDR3aa: CAWGTGNWGNQPQHF
abundance: NA; j_gene: TRBJ2-1; len: 14; v_gene: TRBV14; d_gene: NA; CDR3nt: TGTGCCAGCAGCCCGGGACCCTACTACAATGAGCAGTTCTTC; CDR3aa: CASSPGPYYNEQFF
abundance: NA; j_gene: TRBJ1-2; len: 16; v_gene: TRBV6-2/TRBV6-3; d_gene: TRBD1; CDR3nt: TGTGCCAGCAGTCCCCCCTCCGACAGGGTATCGAAGGGCTACACCTTC; CDR3aa: CASSPPSDRVSKGYTF
abundance: NA; j_gene: TRBJ2-3; len: 14; v_gene: TRBV13; d_gene: TRBD1; CDR3nt: TGTGCCAGCAGCTGGACAGGGGGCGTCGATACGCAGTATTTT; CDR3aa: CASSWTGGVDTQYF
abundance: NA; j_gene: TRBJ2-2; len: 13; v_gene: TRBV5-5; d_gene: NA; CDR3nt: TGTGCCAGCAGTACTGGAGGTTCCGGGGAGCTGTTTTTT; CDR3aa: CASSTGGSGELFF
abundance: NA; j_gene: TRBJ2-1; len: 16; v_gene: TRBV4-2; d_gene: TRBD2; CDR3nt: TGTGCCAGCAGCCTTCGGACTAGCGGGGGCTCCAATGAGCAGTTCTTC; CDR3aa: CASSLRTSGGSNEQFF
abundance: once; j_gene: TRBJ1-2; len: 14; v_gene: TRBV5-1; d_gene: TRBD1; CDR3nt: TGCGCCAGCAGCGAATCACAGGGGCTCGGTGGCTACACCTTC; CDR3aa: CASSESQGLGGYTF
abundance: NA; j_gene: TRBJ1-3; len: 15; v_gene: TRBV7-2; d_gene: NA; CDR3nt: TGTGCCTCGCGGGAGGGCCCTTCCTCTGGAAACACCATATATTTT; CDR3aa: CASREGPSSGNTIYF
abundance: NA; j_gene: TRBJ2-3; len: 15; v_gene: TRBV4-2; d_gene: NA; CDR3nt: TGTGCCAGCAGCCCCCGCGCAGGGAACACAGATACGCAGTATTTT; CDR3aa: CASSPRAGNTDTQYF
abundance: NA; j_gene: TRBJ2-3; len: 15; v_gene: TRBV5-4; d_gene: TRBD1; CDR3nt: TGTGCCAGCAGTTCTGACAGGGGGTTCACAGATACGCAGTATTTT; CDR3aa: CASSSDRGFTDTQYF
abundance: NA; j_gene: TRBJ1-5; len: 15; v_gene: TRBV30; d_gene: NA; CDR3nt: TGTGCCTGGAGTGTACCGGGGCCAAGCAATCAGCCCCAGCATTTT; CDR3aa: CAWSVPGPSNQPQHF
abundance: NA; j_gene: TRBJ1-1; len: 14; v_gene: TRBV30; d_gene: TRBD1; CDR3nt: TGTGCCTGGAAAAGGGACAGGTTGAACACTGAAGCTTTCTTT; CDR3aa: CAWKRDRLNTEAFF
abundance: NA; j_gene: TRBJ1-2; len: 15; v_gene: TRBV2; d_gene: TRBD1; CDR3nt: TGTGCCAGCAGTTTGGGACAGGGCATCGGCTATGGCTACACCTTC; CDR3aa: CASSLGQGIGYGYTF
abundance: NA; j_gene: TRBJ1-6; len: 14; v_gene: TRBV19; d_gene: TRBD1; CDR3nt: TGTGCCAGTAGGCTACAGGGGGCTAATTCACCCCTCCACTTT; CDR3aa: CASRLQGANSPLHF
abundance: NA; j_gene: TRBJ2-5; len: 16; v_gene: TRBV7-6; d_gene: NA; CDR3nt: TGTGCCAGCAGCTACACAGGAAAAGGGGGCCAAGAGACCCAGTACTTC; CDR3aa: CASSYTGKGGQETQYF
abundance: NA; j_gene: TRBJ2-5; len: 16; v_gene: TRBV3-1/TRBV3-2; d_gene: NA; CDR3nt: TGTGCCAGCAGCCAACCGCTACCGCGTTCAAAAGAGACCCAGTACTTC; CDR3aa: CASSQPLPRSKETQYF
abundance: NA; j_gene: TRBJ2-3; len: 15; v_gene: TRBV5-1; d_gene: NA; CDR3nt: TGCGCCAGCAGCCCCCAACGGGGGGCCGGAGATACGCAGTATTTT; CDR3aa: CASSPQRGAGDTQYF
abundance: once; j_gene: TRBJ2-5; len: 14; v_gene: TRBV6-6; d_gene: TRBD1; CDR3nt: TGTGCCAGCAGCCAGGGACAGGGGAAAGAGACCCAGTACTTC; CDR3aa: CASSQGQGKETQYF
abundance: NA; j_gene: TRBJ1-1; len: 12; v_gene: TRBV7-9; d_gene: NA; CDR3nt: NA; CDR3aa: CASSSSGREAFF
abundance: NA; j_gene: TRBJ1-1; len: 16; v_gene: TRBV25-1; d_gene: TRBD1; CDR3nt: TGTGCCAGCAGAGGAACAGGGGGGCGTTCGGGGACTGAAGCTTTCTTT; CDR3aa: CASRGTGGRSGTEAFF
abundance: NA; j_gene: TRBJ1-2; len: 14; v_gene: TRBV19; d_gene: NA; CDR3nt: TGTGCCAGTAGTATAGTTGCCGGAAACTATGGCTACACCTTC; CDR3aa: CASSIVAGNYGYTF
abundance: NA; j_gene: TRBJ1-2; len: 13; v_gene: TRBV5-6; d_gene: TRBD1; CDR3nt: TGTGCCAGCAGCTTCTGGACAGGGGTTAGCTACACCTTC; CDR3aa: CASSFWTGVSYTF
abundance: NA; j_gene: TRBJ2-7; len: 13; v_gene: TRBV4-3; d_gene: NA; CDR3nt: TGCGCCAGCAGCCAAGATCCGGGGAGAGAGCAGTACTTC; CDR3aa: CASSQDPGREQYF
abundance: NA; j_gene: TRBJ2-7; len: 14; v_gene: TRBV19; d_gene: NA; CDR3nt: TGTGCCAGTAGAAACGACAGGAGCTCCTACGAGCAGTACTTC; CDR3aa: CASRNDRSSYEQYF
abundance: NA; j_gene: TRBJ2-7; len: 14; v_gene: TRBV15; d_gene: TRBD1; CDR3nt: TGTGCCACCAGCAAGGGACAGGGCCCAGGCGAGCAGTACTTC; CDR3aa: CATSKGQGPGEQYF
abundance: NA; j_gene: TRBJ2-7; len: 14; v_gene: TRBV11-2; d_gene: NA; CDR3nt: TGTGCCAGCAGCTTGGGACTGTTCTCCTACGAGCAGTACTTC; CDR3aa: CASSLGLFSYEQYF
abundance: NA; j_gene: TRBJ1-6; len: 15; v_gene: TRBV10-3; d_gene: NA; CDR3nt: TGTGCCATCAGTGAGTCGGTGGTGAGGAATTCACCCCTCCACTTT; CDR3aa: CAISESVVRNSPLHF
abundance: NA; j_gene: TRBJ2-3; len: 19; v_gene: TRBV4-2; d_gene: TRBD2; CDR3nt: TGTGCCAGCAGCCAAGATCCCCCGGGACTAGCGGGGGGGACAGATACGCAGTATTTT; CDR3aa: CASSQDPPGLAGGTDTQYF
abundance: NA; j_gene: TRBJ1-1; len: 12; v_gene: TRBV27; d_gene: NA; CDR3nt: TGTGCCAGCAGTGCCGCGGGGGGGGCTTGGCGCTTT; CDR3aa: CASSAAGGAWRF
abundance: NA; j_gene: TRBJ2-5; len: 16; v_gene: TRBV18; d_gene: TRBD1; CDR3nt: TGTGCCAGCTCACTCCGGACAGGGCCAGCGCAAGAGACCCAGTACTTC; CDR3aa: CASSLRTGPAQETQYF
abundance: NA; j_gene: TRBJ1-2; len: 21; v_gene: TRBV3-1/TRBV3-2; d_gene: TRBD1; CDR3nt: TGTGCCAGCAGCCACATAAGAGTAGGGGGCGATTGGGTCTCCGCTAACTATGGCTACACCTTC; CDR3aa: CASSHIRVGGDWVSANYGYTF
abundance: NA; j_gene: TRBJ2-3; len: 20; v_gene: TRBV4-3; d_gene: TRBD1; CDR3nt: TGCGCCAGCAGCCAAGCCCGTGACAGGGGGCGCGAAAAGAGCACAGATACGCAGTATTTT; CDR3aa: CASSQARDRGREKSTDTQYF
abundance: NA; j_gene: TRBJ2-7; len: 12; v_gene: TRBV2; d_gene: NA; CDR3nt: TGTGCCAGCAGTGACCTTCGTGGGGAGCAGTACTTC; CDR3aa: CASSDLRGEQYF
abundance: NA; j_gene: TRBJ1-1; len: 12; v_gene: TRBV29-1; d_gene: NA; CDR3nt: TGCAGCGTTGAGGGGGGTGGATCTGAAGCTTTCTTT; CDR3aa: CSVEGGGSEAFF
abundance: NA; j_gene: TRBJ1-1; len: 15; v_gene: TRBV5-1; d_gene: NA; CDR3nt: TGCGCCAGCAGCTCGTTCGACGGCCCGAACACTGAAGCTTTCTTT; CDR3aa: CASSSFDGPNTEAFF
abundance: NA; j_gene: TRBJ1-6; len: 14; v_gene: TRBV4-1; d_gene: NA; CDR3nt: TGCGCCAGCAGCCAAGAAAACGGGGATTCACCCCTCCACTTT; CDR3aa: CASSQENGDSPLHF
abundance: NA; j_gene: TRBJ1-1; len: 12; v_gene: TRBV12-3/TRBV12-4; d_gene: NA; CDR3nt: TGTGCCAGCAGTTGGCAGAACACTGAAGCTTTCTTT; CDR3aa: CASSWQNTEAFF
abundance: NA; j_gene: TRBJ1-5; len: 13; v_gene: TRBV14; d_gene: NA; CDR3nt: TGTGCCAGCAGCCAAGGGGCAGCTCAGCCCCAGCATTTT; CDR3aa: CASSQGAAQPQHF
abundance: once; j_gene: TRBJ1-4; len: 16; v_gene: TRBV14; d_gene: TRBD1; CDR3nt: TGTGCCAGCAGCCAATTTACCGGGACAGGGGTCGAAAAACTGTTTTTT; CDR3aa: CASSQFTGTGVEKLFF